The present entry profiles one T cell receptor beta chain with its context. Original data processing: Cell counts per sample came from amplifying reference gene primers. Method: immunoSEQ multiplex PCR; TCRdb's copy keeps in-frame clones and lacks some. From that table come the V and J calls and clone size; the DNA was used to work out D and trimming. Among 35,000 to 40,000 clones listed, approximately 81% were seen once. J was trimmed by 0 bases and V by 7 bases; bases with no gene match: 7. There are 15 residues in the CDR3. CDR1 is MNHEY and CDR2 is SVGAGI in the germline V gene. This specimen belongs to a study of blood T cell repertoires in COVID-19. Patients from Seattle were sampled longitudinally, starting during active infection.

V usage is TRBV6-5 and J usage is TRBJ2-7; 9 nucleotides match TRBD1. The TCR originated in a man aged 55-75 years with COVID-19, enrolled during active disease. The sequenced sample consisted of peripheral blood. CDR3 protein: CASKTGGWGSYEQYF. In nucleotides, the CDR3 is TGTGCCAGCAAAACAGGGGGCTGGGGCTCCTACGAGCAGTACTTC.